This T cell receptor (beta chain) stems from a study of T-cell reconstitution after alpha-beta-depleted transplantation in children. Unmatched junction bases numbered 7, after V lost 4 bases and J lost 2 bases. CDR3 size: 16 residues. Germline assignment: CDR1 MNHEY and CDR2 SVGEGT. Molecular barcoding with unique molecular identifiers was used for the TCRbeta library. TCRdb reprocessed the PCR reads with MiXCR, giving one entry per CDR3 protein. The data contain hundreds of thousands of distinct CDR3 sequences, roughly 17% of them seen just once; the ten biggest clones take up about 1.1%. Sequencing was performed on PBMCs from the stem cell graft donor, taken from the stem cell graft. This receptor was obtained from a human donor who donated a stem cell graft to a child with acute myeloid leukemia. The V gene is TRBV6-2 or TRBV6-3, the J gene TRBJ2-5; 10 nucleotides match TRBD2. CDR3 sequence: CASSSIRAGGQETQYF. The CDR3 bases are TGTGCCAGCAGTTCCATTCGAGCGGGGGGGCAAGAGACCCAGTACTTC.